Reported below is one T cell receptor beta chain. The data are from a study of CD8 T cells in Susac syndrome. The CDR3 has 15 amino acids. Deletions cut 1 base from V and 0 bases from J, with 10 bases between. Germline values: CDR1 GTSNPN, CDR2 SVGIG (reference sequence). RNA totalling about 0.5 to 1 ug underwent reverse transcription with random hexamers. Amplification of TCR beta CDR3 by immunoSEQ multiplex PCR spanned 54 Vbeta and 13 Jbeta. From the immunoSEQ multiplex PCR reads, TCRdb called clonotypes with MiXCR, one entry per CDR3 protein. The data contain tens of thousands of distinct CDR3 sequences, over 90% of them singletons.

The TCR originated in a human donor with multiple sclerosis. Material: CD4+ T cells from PBMCs. The V gene is TRBV30, the J gene TRBJ1-5; D gene ambiguous. The CDR3 is CAWSGHFYSNQPQHF. Written as DNA, the CDR3 is TGTGCCTGGAGTGGACACTTCTATAGCAATCAGCCCCAGCATTTT.